Listed here are 12 T cell receptor beta chains from one sample, sequenced in a study of T cells in Graves' hyperthyroidism and ophthalmopathy (dated by TCRdb to the late 2010s). The library relied on multiplex PCR. TCRdb shows the sequencer as Illumina HiSeq 2000. The TCR beta CDR3 regions were amplified from RNA transcripts. The first round of RT-PCR for the TCR CDR3 was performed with the HTBI primer set and the Qiagen OneStep RT-PCR kit. The raw public data were reprocessed by TCRdb itself: fastp quality trimming at Q25, MiXCR clonotype calling, in-frame beta chains only. Every CDR3 protein is listed once, alongside the most common genes and DNA of its rows. The sample contains 730,000 or so distinct CDR3 sequences, roughly a sixth of them found a single time. The top ten constitute 15% to 20% of the sample. The sample comprised blood. All receptors derive from a woman in her forties or fifties with Graves' hyperthyroidism that later progressed to Graves' ophthalmopathy.

In this sample, this clonotype turned up a few times. V is TRBV4-2 and J is TRBJ1-2; TRBD1 agrees at 8 bases. This CDR3 comprises 16 residues. Trimming at V came to 0 bases and at J to 4 bases, leaving 7 bases not matched to a gene. Germline V gene data show CDR1 as LGHNA and CDR2 as YNFKEQ. The CDR3 nucleotides are TGTGCCAGCAGCCAAGAAGTGGCAGGGGGCGCCTATGGCTACACCTTC. This translates into CASSQEVAGGAYGYTF.

The chain has TRBV25-1 and TRBJ2-7, with TRBD2 matching 10 bases. Germline assignment: CDR1 MGHDK and CDR2 SYGVNS. V trimming: 2 bases; J trimming: 0 bases; junction bases outside the gene matches: 10. CDR3 length: 18 residues. The CDR3 sequence is CASSEGISGGTSSYEQYF. The CDR3 DNA reads as TGTGCCAGCAGTGAAGGGATTAGCGGGGGGACGAGCTCCTACGAGCAGTACTTC.

This rearrangement joins TRBV30 to TRBJ2-7; D is uncertain. CDR1 and CDR2 (germline): GTSNPN, SVGIG (reference sequence). V dropped 0 bases and J dropped 3 bases, with 9 bases sitting between them. The CDR3 sequence is 13 residues long. CDR3 residues: CAWSVGWNYEQYF. CDR3 DNA sequence: TGTGCCTGGAGTGTCGGCTGGAACTACGAGCAGTACTTC.

V is TRBV29-1 and J is TRBJ1-2; D is possibly TRBD1 (5 bases). The V end was cut by 2 bases, the J end by 7 bases, with 20 bases between. This CDR3 spans 15 amino acids. The germline gives CDR1 SQVTM, CDR2 ANQGSEA. CDR3 DNA sequence: TGCAGCGTTGAATTCGACAGATTCGGGGCGTTTGGCTACACCTTC. It is translated as CSVEFDRFGAFGYTF.

This clonotype was seen at least ten times. The chain carries TRBV2 and TRBJ2-5, with D perhaps given as TRBD1 or TRBD2 (5 bases each). This CDR3 is built from 14 residues. CDR1 and CDR2 (germline): SNHLY, FYNNEI. V lost 10 bases to trimming and J lost 2 bases, with 17 bases between them. The CDR3: CATRGRAEQETQYF. The CDR3 bases are TGTGCCACAAGGGGACGAGCAGAACAAGAGACCCAGTACTTC. The full variable domain, rest sourced from reference TRBV2 and TRBJ2-5, is EPEVTQTPSHQVTQMGQEVILRCVPISNHLYFYWYRQILGQKVEFLVSFYNNEISEKSEIFDDQFSVERPDGSNFTLKIRSTKLEDSAMYFCATRGRAEQETQYFGPGTRLLVL.

The sample holds a few counts of this clonotype. The chain couples TRBV7-9 to TRBJ1-2; 7 nucleotides match TRBD1. Germline CDR1 reads SEHNR; CDR2 reads FQNEAQ (reference sequence). After removal of 5 bases from V and 0 bases from J, the junction contained 3 bases not matched to a gene. This CDR3 has 14 amino acids. The chain's CDR3 is CASSNRGANYGYTF. CDR3 nucleotides: TGTGCCAGCAGCAACAGGGGAGCTAACTATGGCTACACCTTC.

As to this clonotype: This may be a read error, as it is one base from a much larger clone. This chain connects TRBV6-1 to TRBJ1-6, with no clear D. The CDR3 extends over 18 amino acids. Germline values: CDR1 MNHNS, CDR2 SASEGT. For the CDR3, the DNA is TGTGCCAGCAGTGATGATGGGAGAAAGGGCTCCTATAATCCACCCCTCCACTTT. Translating it yields CASSDDGRKGSYNPPLHF.

This clonotype appeared many times. The J gene is TRBJ1-1, the V gene TRBV19; a weak D match, TRBD1 (5 bases). Germline V CDR1 and CDR2: LNHDA, SQIVND (reference sequence). The CDR3 is 16 residues long. V was shortened by 2 bases and J by 4 bases, with 17 bases between the two germline ends. CDR3 protein: CASSISRVGLGTEAFF. The DNA for the CDR3 is TGTGCCAGTAGTATATCCAGGGTGGGTTTAGGCACTGAAGCTTTCTTT.

The chain couples TRBV12-3 or TRBV12-4 to TRBJ2-1; 9 bases are shared with TRBD2. The CDR3 totals 14 residues. Germline trimming cut 9 bases from V and 9 bases from J; bases unmatched to any gene: 12. The CDR3 region is CASLFNSGGIEQFF. The CDR3 DNA sequence: TGTGCCAGTTTGTTTAATAGCGGGGGAATTGAGCAGTTCTTC.

This clonotype appeared a few times. V is TRBV27 and J is TRBJ2-2; 10 nucleotides agree with TRBD1. This CDR3 is 16 amino acids long. Germline CDR1 and CDR2: MNHEY and SMNVEV (reference sequence). The trim removed 5 bases at V and 5 bases at J, leaving 8 bases unmatched. This CDR3 is CASSTNRDRGTGELFF. The CDR3 nucleotides read TGTGCCAGCAGTACTAACCGGGACAGGGGAACCGGGGAGCTGTTTTTT.

This clonotype was detected ten times or more. The chain couples TRBV2 to TRBJ2-5, with D possibly matching TRBD1 (6 bases). Trimming took off 6 bases at V and 2 bases at J, with 10 bases between the two ends. Germline V gene lookup returns CDR1 SNHLY and CDR2 FYNNEI. This CDR3 has 13 amino acids. The CDR3 DNA reads TGTGCCAGCAGGGGGGACATACAAGAGACCCAGTACTTC. Protein: CASRGDIQETQYF.

In its sample, this clonotype was seen a few times. The CDR3 loop is CASSLALAGQLPLLNTEAFF. Here the CDR3 DNA reads TGTGCCAGCAGCTTAGCGCTGGCGGGACAACTACCCTTGCTGAACACTGAAGCTTTCTTT. The V and J genes are TRBV7-6 and TRBJ1-1; D is possibly TRBD1 (6 bases). CDR3 length equals 20 residues. V lost 0 bases to trimming and J lost 0 bases, with 23 bases between them. CDR1 is SGHVS and CDR2 is FNYEAQ in the germline V gene.